This TCR beta chain was documented in a study of response to subunit inactivated influenza vaccine. One entry per CDR3 protein results from TCRdb running MiXCR on the RT-PCR reads. The table includes about 700,000 distinct CDR3 sequences, 14% detected once. CDR3 length equals 14 residues. V shed 1 base, J shed 1 base, and the junction held 2 bases outside the gene matches. In germline, CDR1 is DFQATT, CDR2 SNEGSKA (reference sequence). This clonotype has just a few counts. The antigen is not known. Study findings and constraints: Authors suggested few new T cells are recruited by each seasonal influenza vaccination.

The chain combines TRBV20-1 with TRBJ1-2, with 8 bases lining up with TRBD1. This sequence was found in a man aged 50-60 years who received an inactivated influenza vaccine. Specimen: PBMCs from blood, collected 14 to 15 days before vaccination. The DNA for the CDR3 is TGCAGTGCTAGAGGGACAGGGAATAACTATGGCTACACCTTC. The encoded protein is CSARGTGNNYGYTF.